This is a list of T cell receptor beta chains from one sample in a study of T cells in Graves' hyperthyroidism and ophthalmopathy. Using its own MiXCR run on the multiplex PCR reads, TCRdb lists one record per CDR3 protein. The table includes about 400,000 distinct CDR3 sequences, around 15% detected once. The sample was blood. Receptor source: a man between 50 and 59 years old with Graves' ophthalmopathy. Each CDR3 is given with its conserved first and last residue. A D gene is named only where the DNA matches it firmly. Rows give clone size only sometimes, using once, few, many, or a class for an expanded clone.

V gene: TRBV29-1; D gene: TRBD2; clone size: once; J gene: TRBJ2-1; CDR3 protein: CSASGTSGYNEQFF; CDR3 DNA: TGCAGCGCTTCCGGGACTAGCGGCTACAATGAGCAGTTCTTC
V gene: TRBV12-3/TRBV12-4; D gene: TRBD1; clone size: many; J gene: TRBJ1-2; CDR3 protein: CASSSSGTGGRGGYTF; CDR3 DNA: TGTGCCAGCAGTTCCTCCGGGACAGGGGGCCGCGGGGGCTACACCTTC
V gene: TRBV12-3/TRBV12-4; D gene: .; clone size: .; J gene: TRBJ1-6; CDR3 protein: CASSLAGKGPLHF; CDR3 DNA: TGTGCCAGCAGTTTAGCTGGGAAAGGACCCCTCCACTTT
V gene: TRBV6-1; D gene: .; clone size: many; J gene: TRBJ2-7; CDR3 protein: CASTNSLTGSYEQYF; CDR3 DNA: TGTGCCAGCACCAACTCACTGACAGGTTCCTACGAGCAGTACTTC
V gene: TRBV7-8; D gene: .; clone size: .; J gene: TRBJ2-2; CDR3 protein: CASSLGVTSEGELFF; CDR3 DNA: TGTGCCAGCAGCTTAGGGGTCACATCCGAGGGGGAGCTGTTTTTT
V gene: TRBV6-1; D gene: TRBD2; clone size: few; J gene: TRBJ2-4; CDR3 protein: CASKERTSGSFAKNIQYF; CDR3 DNA: TGTGCCAGCAAGGAAAGGACTAGCGGGAGTTTTGCCAAAAACATTCAGTACTTC
V gene: TRBV18; D gene: TRBD2; clone size: many; J gene: TRBJ2-1; CDR3 protein: CASSRTSGDEQFF; CDR3 DNA: TGTGCCAGCTCAAGGACTAGCGGCGATGAGCAGTTCTTC
V gene: TRBV20-1; D gene: TRBD2; clone size: many; J gene: TRBJ2-7; CDR3 protein: CRATGLADYEQYF; CDR3 DNA: TGCAGGGCGACTGGACTAGCGGATTACGAGCAGTACTTC
V gene: TRBV30; D gene: .; clone size: .; J gene: TRBJ2-1; CDR3 protein: CAWSRDSYNEQLF; CDR3 DNA: TGTGCCTGGAGCCGGGACTCCTACAATGAGCAGCTCTTC
V gene: TRBV5-4; D gene: .; clone size: .; J gene: TRBJ1-1; CDR3 protein: CASSLEGRGDTEAFF; CDR3 DNA: TGTGCCAGCAGCTTGGAAGGCAGGGGCGACACTGAAGCTTTCTTT
V gene: TRBV2; D gene: .; clone size: many; J gene: TRBJ1-5; CDR3 protein: CASSEVGTNQPQHF; CDR3 DNA: TGTGCCAGCAGCGAGGTGGGTACCAATCAGCCCCAGCATTTT
V gene: TRBV7-3; D gene: TRBD1; clone size: many; J gene: TRBJ1-2; CDR3 protein: CASSLDITDRVLVPNYGYTF; CDR3 DNA: TGTGCCAGCAGCTTAGATATTACGGACAGGGTACTTGTACCTAACTATGGCTACACCTTC
V gene: TRBV3-1; D gene: .; clone size: many; J gene: TRBJ1-4; CDR3 protein: CASSGAGEKLFF; CDR3 DNA: TGTGCCAGCAGTGGGGCCGGTGAAAAACTGTTTTTT
V gene: TRBV30; D gene: .; clone size: many; J gene: TRBJ2-1; CDR3 protein: CAWREFNEQFF; CDR3 DNA: TGTGCCTGGAGGGAATTCAATGAGCAGTTCTTC
V gene: TRBV15; D gene: TRBD1; clone size: .; J gene: TRBJ1-6; CDR3 protein: CATSRKTGGSNSPLHF; CDR3 DNA: TGTGCCACCAGCAGAAAGACAGGGGGTTCGAATTCACCCCTCCACTTT
V gene: TRBV11-2; D gene: .; clone size: many; J gene: TRBJ1-1; CDR3 protein: CASSQLGQSKEAFF; CDR3 DNA: TGTGCCAGCAGCCAACTGGGGCAGTCCAAAGAAGCTTTCTTT